This T cell receptor (beta chain) appears in the sequencing data of a study of response to subunit inactivated influenza vaccine. From the RT-PCR reads, TCRdb called clonotypes with MiXCR, one entry per CDR3 protein. The sample carries fewer than 700,000 distinct CDR3 sequences, roughly 13% recorded once. A word on this clonotype: The antigen is not known.

The CDR3 has 14 amino acids. Looked up from germline, CDR1 is SQVTM and CDR2 is ANQGSEA. The trim removed 3 bases at V and 3 bases at J, leaving 5 bases unmatched. Overall study findings and caveats: The authors suggested that few new T cells are recruited per seasonal influenza vaccination.

Sequenced material: PBMCs from blood, taken 35 to 45 days after vaccination. The receptor comes from a man aged 45-65 years who received an inactivated influenza vaccine. The rearrangement links TRBV29-1 to TRBJ2-3; 8 bases agree with TRBD1. The CDR3 DNA reads as TGCAGCGTTGAGTGGCGGGACAGGACAGATACGCAGTATTTT. It yields the protein CSVEWRDRTDTQYF.